The T cell receptor (beta chain) under discussion was sequenced for a study of cytomegalovirus exposure and HLA in healthy donors. The CDR3 sequence is 11 residues long. Germline V lookup: CDR1 GTSNPN, CDR2 SVGIG (reference sequence). Trimming shortened V by 1 base and J by 8 bases, and 8 bases separated the two germline ends. With 60 Vbeta and 13 Jbeta primers, the PCR was carried out. Produced via immunoSEQ multiplex PCR; TCRdb's table is partial and in-frame only. The sample consists of a few hundred thousand clones, roughly four fifths of them appearing once. The source material was PBMCs. The source of this sequence is a girl aged 10-17 years in good health and CMV-seronegative. The rearrangement links TRBV30 to TRBJ1-1; tentatively, D is TRBD1 (5 bases). Here the CDR3 DNA reads TGTGCCTGGAGTGGACAGATAGAAGCTTTCTTT. Translating gives CAWSGQIEAFF.